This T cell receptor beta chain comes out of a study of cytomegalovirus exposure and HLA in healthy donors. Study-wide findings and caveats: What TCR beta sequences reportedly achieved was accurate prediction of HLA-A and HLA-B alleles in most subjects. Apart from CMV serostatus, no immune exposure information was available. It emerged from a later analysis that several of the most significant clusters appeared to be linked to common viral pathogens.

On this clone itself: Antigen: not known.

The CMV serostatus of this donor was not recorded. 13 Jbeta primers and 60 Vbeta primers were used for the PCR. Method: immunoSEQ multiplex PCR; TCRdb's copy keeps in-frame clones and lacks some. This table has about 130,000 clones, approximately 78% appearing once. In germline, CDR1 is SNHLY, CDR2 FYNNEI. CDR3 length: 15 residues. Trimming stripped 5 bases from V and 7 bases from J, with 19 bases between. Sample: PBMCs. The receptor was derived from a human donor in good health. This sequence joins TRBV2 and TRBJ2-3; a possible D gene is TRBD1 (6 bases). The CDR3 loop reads CASSPGHSAINTQYF. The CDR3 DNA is TGTGCCAGCAGTCCGGGACACTCCGCGATAAATACGCAGTATTTT.